The clone carrying this TCR beta chain was observed many times. Its antigen is still unknown. The sample originates from a study of T cell repertoires in cytomegalovirus infection. Looking at the study overall: Indications came from public TCR beta signatures; they pointed to CMV infection and to a matching HLA type. Whole-study findings and limits: The response measured ex vivo was dominated by TCR beta clonotypes (HLA-C-restricted and CMV-specific). Identification of carriers of CMV plus the relevant HLA was performed using cumulative public TCR beta family frequency.

The CDR3 has 17 amino acids. The germline gives CDR1 SGHTA, CDR2 FQGNSA. V shed 2 bases, J shed 4 bases, and the junction held 12 bases outside the gene matches. TCRdb itself ran the reads through MiXCR, one entry per CDR3 protein. The top ten clones hold about 24% of a sample with approximately 500,000 distinct CDR3 sequences, 15% to 20% of them seen once. Sequencing was carried out using CD8+ T cells from PBMCs. The sequence came from a human donor in good health (CMV status not recorded). Some clones in this sample may be carry-over from other donors' samples. The chain joins TRBV7-2 to TRBJ2-3; 7 bases are shared with TRBD2. The CDR3 reads CASSLTYTAGAPDTQYF. The CDR3 DNA sequence: TGTGCCAGCAGCTTAACGTACACGGCGGGAGCCCCAGATACGCAGTATTTT.